This T cell receptor beta chain derives from a study of blood T cell repertoires in COVID-19. Whole-study context: The United States, Italy and Spain supplied acute and convalescent COVID-19 samples. Sources were T cells, B-cell-depleted T cells, or PBMCs; the material itself was cDNA or gDNA.

Seattle patient enrollment occurred during active infection, with longitudinal follow-up thereafter. As originally analysed: Amplification with reference gene primers provided the estimates of nucleated cell counts. Only in-frame clones appear in the TCRdb table, and some are missing; sequencing was by immunoSEQ multiplex PCR. That table is the source of V, J and clone size, and D and trimming were worked out from the DNA. This sample has 89,000 or so clones, with roughly nine tenths found just once. The V gene lost 2 bases and the J gene lost 3 bases, with 14 bases spanning the gap. This CDR3 has 15 residues. Germline CDR1 reads SGHNT; CDR2 reads YYREEE (reference sequence).

The sample consisted of peripheral blood. The V and J genes are TRBV5-4 and TRBJ2-5; D call uncertain. The clonotype originates from a man between 50 and 59 years old with COVID-19, enrolled during active disease. In nucleotides, the CDR3 is TGTGCCAGCAGCTTCGAGGTCGGTAGAGAAGAGACCCAGTACTTC. Its protein product is CASSFEVGREETQYF. Filled out from reference TRBV5-4 and TRBJ2-5, the complete variable domain reads ETGVTQSPTHLIKTRGQQVTLRCSSQSGHNTVSWYQQALGQGPQFIFQYYREEENGRGNFPPRFSGLQFPNYSSELNVNALELDDSALYLCASSFEVGREETQYFGPGTRLLVL.